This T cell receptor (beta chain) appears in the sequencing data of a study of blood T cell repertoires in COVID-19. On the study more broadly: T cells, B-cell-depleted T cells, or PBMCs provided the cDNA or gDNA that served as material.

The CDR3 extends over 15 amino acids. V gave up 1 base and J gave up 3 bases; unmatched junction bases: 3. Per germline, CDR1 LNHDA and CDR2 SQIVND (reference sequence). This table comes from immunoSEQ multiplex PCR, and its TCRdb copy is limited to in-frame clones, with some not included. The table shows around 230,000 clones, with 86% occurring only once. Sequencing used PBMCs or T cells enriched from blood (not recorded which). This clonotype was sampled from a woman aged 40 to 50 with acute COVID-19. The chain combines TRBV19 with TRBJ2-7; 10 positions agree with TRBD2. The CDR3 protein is CASSIGLAGVYEQYF. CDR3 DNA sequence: TGTGCCAGTAGTATAGGTCTAGCGGGAGTCTACGAGCAGTACTTC.